The 13 T cell receptor beta chains below all came from one sample that was sequenced in a study of control samples from healthy donors and cancer patients. Clones were read by immunoSEQ multiplex PCR, and TCRdb kept only the in-frame ones, dropping some. The data contain 75,000 to 100,000 clones, about nine tenths of them seen just once; the ten biggest clones take up less than 3.5%. The material sequenced was blood. All receptors come from a human donor in good health. The donor label of this sample is uncertain.

The chain employs TRBV7-2 and TRBJ1-6, with a weak D call TRBD1 (5 bases). Germline V lookup: CDR1 SGHTA, CDR2 FQGNSA. This CDR3 comprises 15 residues. The V end lost 1 base, the J end lost 7 bases, and 11 bases lay between the germline ends. The CDR3 DNA reads TGTGCCAGCAGCTTAGGGCCCAGGGTAAATTCACCCCTCCACTTT. This gives the protein CASSLGPRVNSPLHF.

The V call is TRBV5-1, the J call TRBJ1-4; 7 bases line up with TRBD1. CDR1 is SGHRS and CDR2 is YFSETQ in the germline V gene. The ends lost 4 bases at V and 6 bases at J; junction bases unmatched: 6. This CDR3 region has 14 residues. CDR3 in DNA: TGCGCCAGCAGCGCTGATGGGACAGATGAAAAACTGTTTTTT. Amino acids: CASSADGTDEKLFF. Using reference TRBV5-1 and TRBJ1-4 for the parts outside the CDR3, the full variable domain is KAGVTQTPRYLIKTRGQQVTLSCSPISGHRSVSWYQQTPGQGLQFLFEYFSETQRNKGNFPGRFSGRQFSNSRSEMNVSTLELGDSALYLCASSADGTDEKLFFGSGTQLSVL.

V is TRBV5-4 and J is TRBJ2-1; the match to TRBD2 covers 11 bases. With 6 bases clipped from V and 8 bases from J, the junction kept 13 bases outside the gene matches. Germline CDR1 and CDR2: SGHNT and YYREEE (reference sequence). This CDR3 contains 16 residues. CDR3 sequence reads: CASTLGDSGGAYEQFF. The DNA of the CDR3 is TGTGCCAGCACCCTGGGGGATAGCGGGGGGGCATATGAGCAGTTCTTC.

This clone has a handful of counts. This chain uses TRBV16 with TRBJ1-2, with D possibly being TRBD1 (5 bases). Germline CDR1 KGHSY, CDR2 FQNENV. Trimming left V 4 bases short and J 4 bases short, with 16 bases between. The CDR3 consists of 15 residues. CDR3 residues: CASSPLFEGTYGYTF. The CDR3 DNA is TGTGCCAGCAGCCCCCTATTTGAGGGGACCTATGGCTACACCTTC.

This clone occurred once. The chain recombines TRBV6-5 with TRBJ1-3; tentative D call: TRBD1 (6 bases). The V gene's germline CDR1 is MNHEY and CDR2 SVGAGI. V lost 9 bases, J lost 2 bases, and 17 bases lay in between. The CDR3 has 15 amino acids. CDR3 in DNA: TGTGCCAGTATGAACAGGGTCGGGACTGGAAACACCATATATTTT. This codes for CASMNRVGTGNTIYF.

The chain uses TRBV13 and TRBJ2-3, with unresolved D. V was pared by 5 bases and J by 2 bases, with 5 bases between. The CDR3 consists of 12 residues. The germline CDR1 and CDR2 sequences are PRHDT and FYEKMQ (reference sequence). This chain's CDR3 is CASSTLTDTQYF. In nucleotides, the CDR3 is TGTGCCAGCAGCACACTCACAGATACGCAGTATTTT.

The chain joins TRBV19 to TRBJ2-3; 7 bases align to TRBD1. This CDR3 is built from 14 residues. Germline CDR1 is LNHDA and CDR2 is SQIVND (reference sequence). V trimming: 5 bases; J trimming: 5 bases; junction bases outside the gene matches: 7. CDR3 nucleotide sequence: TGTGCCAGTAGTCCGGGACAGACAGGAGATACGCAGTATTTT. It codes for CASSPGQTGDTQYF.

This chain connects TRBV4-2 to TRBJ2-7; 10 bases line up with TRBD2. The CDR3 is 16 residues long. Germline V CDR1 and CDR2: LGHNA, YNFKEQ. Trimming took 0 bases from V and 3 from J; bases not matched to a gene: 5. The CDR3 nucleotides are TGTGCCAGCAGCCAAGATCCAGCGGGGGGGGTCTACGAGCAGTACTTC. Translation gives CASSQDPAGGVYEQYF.

The rearrangement uses TRBV12-5 and TRBJ1-3; weak D call: TRBD1 (6 bases). The germline V and J ends were trimmed by 5 bases and 2 bases, with 10 bases remaining between them. The CDR3 is made up of 14 amino acids. The germline V gene encodes CDR1 LGHNT and CDR2 FRNRAP. The CDR3 region is CASGTGTPGNTIYF. In DNA, the CDR3 is TGTGCTAGTGGTACAGGGACCCCTGGAAACACCATATATTTT.

In its sample, this clone was seen once. The chain is built from TRBV7-2 and TRBJ2-5; the D is unclear. CDR1 SGHTA and CDR2 FQGNSA come from the germline V gene. The CDR3 spans 13 residues. The V end lost 2 bases, the J end lost 6 bases, and 10 bases lay between the germline ends. DNA of the CDR3: TGTGCCAGCAGCTTAATGGCGTCGCAGACCCAGTACTTC. This translates into CASSLMASQTQYF.

This rearrangement joins TRBV12-3 or TRBV12-4 to TRBJ2-5, with unresolved D. There are 12 residues in the CDR3. V was clipped by 5 bases and J by 5 bases, with 9 bases between them. CDR3 loop: CASSDSGETQYF. CDR3 sequence (DNA): TGTGCCAGCAGTGACTCGGGTGAGACCCAGTACTTC.

V usage is TRBV30 and J usage is TRBJ1-1; D unresolved. V was pared by 0 bases and J by 7 bases, with 12 bases between. This CDR3 is 13 amino acids long. The germline gives CDR1 GTSNPN, CDR2 SVGIG (reference sequence). DNA of the CDR3: TGTGCCTGGAGTGTAATCGGCAGAAGTGAAGCTTTCTTT. The encoded protein is CAWSVIGRSEAFF.

CDR3 sequence: CPLSYEQYV. The CDR3 nucleotides read TGTCCTCTATCCTACGAGCAGTACGTC. The chain has TRBV19 and TRBJ2-7; D gene unclear. CDR3 length: 9 residues. From germline, CDR1 is LNHDA and CDR2 SQIVND (reference sequence).